These T cell receptor beta chains were read from a single sample in a study of identical twins. TCRdb processed the 5' RACE reads anew with MiXCR; each CDR3 protein has one entry. Of roughly 350,000 distinct CDR3 sequences in the sample, roughly 10% were seen once. The sample consisted of naive T cells sorted from blood. The receptors come from a woman aged 50 to 65 in good health. Each CDR3 is given with its conserved first and last residue. The D gene is left open where the match is weak. The size entry is marked missing in some rows and otherwise reads once, few, many or a size class.

D gene: NA
clone size: few
V gene: TRBV19
J gene: TRBJ2-7
CDR3 protein: CASSPMRGSYEQYF
CDR3 DNA: TGTGCCAGTAGTCCCATGCGGGGCTCCTACGAGCAGTACTTC

D gene: TRBD2
clone size: many
V gene: TRBV9
J gene: TRBJ2-7
CDR3 protein: CASSGGPRIKAGKLSYEQYF
CDR3 DNA: TGTGCCAGCAGCGGTGGGCCGCGAATTAAAGCGGGAAAGCTCTCCTACGAGCAGTACTTC

D gene: NA
clone size: many
V gene: TRBV5-1
J gene: TRBJ1-1
CDR3 protein: CASSYPKVNTEAFF
CDR3 DNA: TGCGCCAGCAGCTATCCCAAAGTGAACACTGAAGCTTTCTTT

D gene: TRBD1
clone size: few
V gene: TRBV15
J gene: TRBJ1-3
CDR3 protein: CATSREGQGASSGNTIYF
CDR3 DNA: TGTGCCACCAGCAGAGAGGGACAGGGGGCGAGCTCTGGAAACACCATATATTTT

D gene: TRBD1
clone size: many
V gene: TRBV29-1
J gene: TRBJ2-3
CDR3 protein: CSARGGLRQGAEDTQYF
CDR3 DNA: TGCAGCGCCCGGGGTGGCCTAAGACAGGGGGCGGAAGATACGCAGTATTTT

D gene: TRBD2
clone size: many
V gene: TRBV20-1
J gene: TRBJ2-3
CDR3 protein: CSAPQGLAGVATDTQYF
CDR3 DNA: TGCAGTGCCCCCCAGGGACTAGCGGGAGTCGCGACAGATACGCAGTATTTT

D gene: NA
clone size: many
V gene: TRBV29-1
J gene: TRBJ2-1
CDR3 protein: CSVVPASRNNEQFF
CDR3 DNA: TGCAGCGTTGTCCCCGCGTCCCGTAACAATGAGCAGTTCTTC

D gene: NA
clone size: NA
V gene: TRBV18
J gene: TRBJ1-5
CDR3 protein: CASSHHRDQPQHF
CDR3 DNA: TGTGCCAGCTCGCACCACCGAGACCAGCCCCAGCATTTT

D gene: NA
clone size: NA
V gene: TRBV20-1
J gene: TRBJ1-5
CDR3 protein: CSARAPLVDQPQHF
CDR3 DNA: TGCAGTGCTAGAGCTCCTCTAGTCGATCAGCCCCAGCATTTT

D gene: NA
clone size: many
V gene: TRBV4-1
J gene: TRBJ1-4
CDR3 protein: CASSQDWEKLFF
CDR3 DNA: TGCGCCAGCAGCCAAGATTGGGAAAAACTGTTTTTT

D gene: TRBD2
clone size: NA
V gene: TRBV11-2
J gene: TRBJ2-1
CDR3 protein: CASSLDRGLAGGVEFF
CDR3 DNA: TGTGCCAGCAGCTTAGATAGGGGACTAGCGGGGGGGGTTGAGTTCTTC

D gene: TRBD2
clone size: NA
V gene: TRBV20-1
J gene: TRBJ2-4
CDR3 protein: CSARGAGAKNIQYF
CDR3 DNA: TGCAGTGCTAGAGGAGCGGGGGCCAAAAACATTCAGTACTTC

D gene: NA
clone size: NA
V gene: TRBV27
J gene: TRBJ1-2
CDR3 protein: CASRSHSDYGYTF
CDR3 DNA: TGTGCCAGCAGGAGTCATTCCGACTATGGCTACACCTTC

D gene: TRBD2
clone size: many
V gene: TRBV4-1
J gene: TRBJ2-3
CDR3 protein: CASSYTLAGPVDTQYF
CDR3 DNA: TGCGCCAGCAGCTACACACTAGCGGGACCTGTAGATACGCAGTATTTT

D gene: NA
clone size: NA
V gene: TRBV5-1
J gene: TRBJ1-4
CDR3 protein: CASSLAGGEGEKLFF
CDR3 DNA: TGCGCCAGCAGCTTGGCGGGGGGCGAGGGTGAAAAACTGTTTTTT

D gene: NA
clone size: NA
V gene: TRBV5-1
J gene: TRBJ2-1
CDR3 protein: CASSPTSRREQFF
CDR3 DNA: TGCGCCAGCAGCCCAACTAGCCGGAGAGAGCAGTTCTTC

D gene: NA
clone size: NA
V gene: TRBV10-3
J gene: TRBJ2-1
CDR3 protein: CAISRDYNEQFF
CDR3 DNA: TGTGCCATCAGTCGGGACTACAATGAGCAGTTCTTC

D gene: NA
clone size: many
V gene: TRBV20-1
J gene: TRBJ1-2
CDR3 protein: CSAPTGSYGYTF
CDR3 DNA: TGCAGTGCTCCCACGGGGTCCTATGGCTACACCTTC

D gene: TRBD2
clone size: many
V gene: TRBV6-5
J gene: TRBJ2-1
CDR3 protein: CASSPGGYNEQFF
CDR3 DNA: TGTGCCAGCAGTCCCGGGGGGTACAATGAGCAGTTCTTC

D gene: TRBD1
clone size: many
V gene: TRBV29-1
J gene: TRBJ1-2
CDR3 protein: CSVARDRPNYGYTF
CDR3 DNA: TGCAGCGTTGCTCGGGACAGACCTAACTATGGCTACACCTTC

D gene: NA
clone size: few
V gene: TRBV5-1
J gene: TRBJ2-3
CDR3 protein: CASSLAGFADTQYF
CDR3 DNA: TGCGCCAGCAGCTTGGCGGGGTTCGCAGATACGCAGTATTTT

D gene: NA
clone size: many
V gene: TRBV12-3/TRBV12-4
J gene: TRBJ2-4
CDR3 protein: CASSFTAPRVGKNIQYF
CDR3 DNA: TGTGCCAGCAGTTTTACGGCTCCCAGGGTAGGCAAAAACATTCAGTACTTC

D gene: NA
clone size: many
V gene: TRBV5-1
J gene: TRBJ2-1
CDR3 protein: CASSLIHEQFF
CDR3 DNA: TGCGCCAGCAGCTTGATACATGAGCAGTTCTTC

D gene: NA
clone size: few
V gene: TRBV27
J gene: TRBJ2-5
CDR3 protein: CASSPFGRETQYF
CDR3 DNA: TGTGCCAGCAGCCCGTTCGGGCGGGAGACCCAGTACTTC

D gene: TRBD2
clone size: few
V gene: TRBV5-6
J gene: TRBJ2-1
CDR3 protein: CASSFWTSANNEQFF
CDR3 DNA: TGTGCCAGCAGCTTTTGGACTAGCGCAAACAATGAGCAGTTCTTC

D gene: NA
clone size: NA
V gene: TRBV20-1
J gene: TRBJ2-1
CDR3 protein: CSAYGLGLNEQFF
CDR3 DNA: TGCAGTGCCTATGGACTTGGGCTGAATGAGCAGTTCTTC

D gene: TRBD2
clone size: NA
V gene: TRBV9
J gene: TRBJ2-2
CDR3 protein: CASSEPGLAGGRDGELFF
CDR3 DNA: TGTGCCAGCAGCGAACCGGGACTAGCGGGAGGGCGTGACGGGGAGCTGTTTTTT

D gene: NA
clone size: few
V gene: TRBV4-1
J gene: TRBJ2-1
CDR3 protein: CASSQLARNEQFF
CDR3 DNA: TGCGCCAGCAGCCAATTAGCTAGGAATGAGCAGTTCTTC

D gene: NA
clone size: few
V gene: TRBV2
J gene: TRBJ2-7
CDR3 protein: CASSEVRAAYEQYF
CDR3 DNA: TGTGCCAGCAGTGAGGTCAGGGCCGCCTACGAGCAGTACTTC

D gene: NA
clone size: NA
V gene: TRBV9
J gene: TRBJ2-2
CDR3 protein: CASSVGLDLTGELFF
CDR3 DNA: TGTGCCAGCAGCGTAGGCCTTGATCTTACCGGGGAGCTGTTTTTT

D gene: TRBD2
clone size: many
V gene: TRBV12-3/TRBV12-4
J gene: TRBJ2-7
CDR3 protein: CASSPGGVTLSYEQYF
CDR3 DNA: TGTGCCAGCAGTCCCGGGGGGGTGACCCTCTCCTACGAGCAGTACTTC

D gene: NA
clone size: NA
V gene: TRBV4-2
J gene: TRBJ2-3
CDR3 protein: CASSQTRANTQYF
CDR3 DNA: TGTGCCAGCAGCCAGACGAGGGCGAATACGCAGTATTTT

D gene: NA
clone size: many
V gene: TRBV29-1
J gene: TRBJ2-7
CDR3 protein: CSVSRLGDRYEQYF
CDR3 DNA: TGCAGCGTTTCTAGACTAGGAGACAGGTACGAGCAGTACTTC

D gene: NA
clone size: many
V gene: TRBV6-6
J gene: TRBJ2-3
CDR3 protein: CASSYAPDTQYF
CDR3 DNA: TGTGCCAGCAGTTACGCCCCAGATACGCAGTATTTT

D gene: TRBD2
clone size: NA
V gene: TRBV7-2
J gene: TRBJ2-2
CDR3 protein: CASSLWAGGVTGELFF
CDR3 DNA: TGTGCCAGCAGCTTATGGGCGGGAGGTGTCACCGGGGAGCTGTTTTTT

D gene: NA
clone size: many
V gene: TRBV3-1
J gene: TRBJ2-1
CDR3 protein: CASSSRPLSYNEQFF
CDR3 DNA: TGTGCCAGCAGCTCCCGACCGCTCAGCTACAATGAGCAGTTCTTC

D gene: TRBD2
clone size: many
V gene: TRBV5-1
J gene: TRBJ2-1
CDR3 protein: CASSLAGTSYLQFF
CDR3 DNA: TGCGCCAGCAGCTTGGCAGGGACTAGCTATTTGCAGTTCTTC

D gene: NA
clone size: few
V gene: TRBV20-1
J gene: TRBJ2-2
CDR3 protein: CSAIGRAAGWELFF
CDR3 DNA: TGCAGTGCTATTGGGCGGGCCGCAGGGTGGGAGCTGTTTTTT

D gene: NA
clone size: few
V gene: TRBV4-1
J gene: TRBJ1-5
CDR3 protein: CASSRELENQPQHF
CDR3 DNA: TGCGCCAGCAGCCGAGAACTAGAGAATCAGCCCCAGCATTTT

D gene: NA
clone size: few
V gene: TRBV11-2
J gene: TRBJ1-4
CDR3 protein: CASSQPVLDEKLFF
CDR3 DNA: TGTGCCAGCAGCCAGCCGGTTTTAGATGAAAAACTGTTTTTT

D gene: NA
clone size: many
V gene: TRBV24-1
J gene: TRBJ2-1
CDR3 protein: CATSDRYSYNEQFF
CDR3 DNA: TGTGCCACCAGTGACAGGTACTCCTACAATGAGCAGTTCTTC

D gene: NA
clone size: few
V gene: TRBV14
J gene: TRBJ2-1
CDR3 protein: CASSQVSGSSYNEQFF
CDR3 DNA: TGTGCCAGCAGCCAAGTTTCCGGAAGCTCCTACAATGAGCAGTTCTTC

D gene: TRBD1
clone size: NA
V gene: TRBV27
J gene: TRBJ1-1
CDR3 protein: CASSLFGQGNTEAFF
CDR3 DNA: TGTGCCAGCAGTTTATTCGGACAGGGGAACACTGAAGCTTTCTTT

D gene: TRBD2
clone size: few
V gene: TRBV30
J gene: TRBJ2-1
CDR3 protein: CSLAGGNNEQFF
CDR3 DNA: TGCTCTTTAGCGGGAGGCAACAATGAGCAGTTCTTC

D gene: TRBD1
clone size: many
V gene: TRBV6-4
J gene: TRBJ2-2
CDR3 protein: CASSGQGDTGELFF
CDR3 DNA: TGTGCCAGCTCCGGGCAGGGGGACACCGGGGAGCTGTTTTTT